One and the same sample provided the 22 T cell receptor beta chains below, sequenced in a study of cytomegalovirus exposure and HLA in healthy donors. The PCR employed 60 Vbeta primers together with 13 Jbeta primers. The protocol was immunoSEQ multiplex PCR, while the TCRdb copy is restricted to in-frame clones and leaves out a portion. The repertoire consists of 100,000 to 150,000 clones, with roughly 80% occurring once and the leading ten covering 1% to 1.5%. The sample consisted of PBMCs. These receptors were obtained from a girl aged 2-15 years in good health and CMV-seronegative.

The rearrangement links TRBV30 to TRBJ1-2; TRBD1 matches at 7 bases. Germline V gene lookup returns CDR1 GTSNPN and CDR2 SVGIG (reference sequence). The CDR3 is 13 residues long. The junction had 7 bases not matched to a gene; V was cut back by 1 base and J by 8 bases. The CDR3 loop is CAWSGTGGGGYTF. In nucleotides, the CDR3 is TGTGCCTGGAGTGGGACAGGTGGGGGCGGCTACACCTTC.

The chain employs TRBV27 and TRBJ2-6; D unclear. Trimming removed 3 bases from V and 0 bases from J, with 6 bases in between. The length of the CDR3 is 15 residues. Germline CDR1 reads MNHEY; CDR2 reads SMNVEV (reference sequence). CDR3 coding DNA: TGTGCCAGCAGTTTCCACAGCTCTGGGGCCAACGTCCTGACTTTC. This sequence encodes CASSFHSSGANVLTF.

The rearrangement uses TRBV5-1 and TRBJ1-2, with D possibly TRBD1 on 5 matching bases. V was pared by 3 bases and J by 3 bases, with 9 bases between. Germline CDR1 is SGHRS and CDR2 is YFSETQ. The CDR3 extends over 13 amino acids. The CDR3 sequence is CASSYGGDYGYTF. CDR3 bases: TGCGCCAGCAGCTACGGGGGAGACTATGGCTACACCTTC.

The genes are TRBV29-1 and TRBJ2-5; D is perhaps TRBD2 (5 bases). Deletions cut 4 bases from V and 5 bases from J, with 14 bases between. The length of the CDR3 is 13 residues. From germline, CDR1 is SQVTM and CDR2 ANQGSEA. In nucleotides, the CDR3 is TGCAGCGTTGGAGGGAGACTTCGGGAGACCCAGTACTTC. The encoded protein is CSVGGRLRETQYF.

The chain couples TRBV7-2 to TRBJ2-1; 9 nucleotides line up with TRBD2. The germline gives CDR1 SGHTA, CDR2 FQGNSA. Trimming at V came to 3 bases and at J to 9 bases, leaving 12 bases not matched to a gene. The CDR3 covers 16 residues. The DNA for the CDR3 is TGTGCCAGCAGCTTCGGGACTAGCCAGACAAGAGGTGAGCAGTTCTTC. Amino acids: CASSFGTSQTRGEQFF.

This clone was picked up a small number of times. J is TRBJ2-7 and V is TRBV6-1; D perhaps matches TRBD2 (5 bases). The V and J ends lost 0 bases and 7 bases respectively, with 10 bases between them. Germline CDR1 is MNHNS and CDR2 is SASEGT. The CDR3 covers 13 residues. The CDR3, as DNA: TGTGCCAGCAGTGAAGCCCCCGGGGTGGAGCAGTACTTC. Amino acid sequence: CASSEAPGVEQYF.

The CDR3 nucleotides are TGTGCCAGCAGCGTAGGTTCAGCGGGAGGGCCTGGCGAGCAGTACTTC. It translates to CASSVGSAGGPGEQYF. The chain couples TRBV9 to TRBJ2-7; TRBD2 matches 10 bases. The V and J ends lost 0 bases and 6 bases, in that order; junction bases with no gene match: 9. The CDR3 contains 16 residues. Germline loops: CDR1 SGDLS, CDR2 YYNGEE.

The CDR3 sequence: CASSREHRGDTIYF. CDR3 nucleotides: TGTGCCAGCTCAAGGGAGCACCGAGGAGACACCATATATTTT. The chain employs TRBV18 and TRBJ1-3; D not certain. The CDR3 is 14 residues long. Trimming left V 5 bases short and J 8 bases short, with 16 bases between. Looked up from germline, CDR1 is KGHSH and CDR2 is LQKENI.

The chain has TRBV7-7 and TRBJ2-2, with 7 bases that match TRBD2. Germline CDR1 reads SSHAT; CDR2 reads FNYEAQ (reference sequence). The CDR3 is 16 amino acids. V was pared by 5 bases and J by 4 bases, with 10 bases of the junction left unmatched. The CDR3, as DNA: TGTGCCAGCAGCCCCCGGACTAGTAGGATCACCGGGGAGCTGTTTTTT. This sequence encodes CASSPRTSRITGELFF.

CDR3 coding DNA: TGTGCCAGCAGTTTAGCCGGACTAGCGGGAGGGCCGAGTCGGACCGGGGAGCTGTTTTTT. Its translation is CASSLAGLAGGPSRTGELFF. V usage is TRBV28 and J usage is TRBJ2-2; TRBD2 matches at 15 bases. The CDR3 is 20 amino acids. Looked up from germline, CDR1 is MDHEN and CDR2 is SYDVKM. V lost 2 bases to trimming and J lost 5 bases; unmatched junction nucleotides: 12.

The V gene is TRBV6-5, the J gene TRBJ1-4; D unclear. CDR3 length: 13 residues. The ends were cut back, 2 bases at V and 7 bases at J, with 8 bases in the middle. Germline V gene lookup returns CDR1 MNHEY and CDR2 SVGAGI. DNA of the CDR3: TGTGCCAGCAGTTACAACGGAGGTGAAAAACTGTTTTTT. Its protein product is CASSYNGGEKLFF.

The chain recombines TRBV18 with TRBJ2-3; 9 bases are shared with TRBD2. With 0 bases clipped from V and 6 bases from J, the junction kept 10 bases outside the gene matches. Germline CDR1 KGHSH, CDR2 LQKENI. The CDR3 is 17 amino acids. CDR3 region: CASSPPRASGMSDTQYF. As DNA, the CDR3 is TGTGCCAGCTCACCACCCCGCGCTAGCGGGATGAGTGATACGCAGTATTTT.

V and J are TRBV18 and TRBJ2-1; 9 bases fit TRBD1. This CDR3 contains 15 residues. Trimming took 6 bases from V and 7 from J; bases not matched to a gene: 10. The germline V gene encodes CDR1 KGHSH and CDR2 LQKENI. For the CDR3, the DNA is TGTGCCAGCTCGGGGGACAGGGTTAGAGGGAATGAGCAGTTCTTC. As protein: CASSGDRVRGNEQFF.

This clone has a single count. The genes are TRBV29-1 and TRBJ2-1; tentatively, D is TRBD1 (6 bases). V was trimmed by 3 bases and J by 4 bases, leaving 16 bases between them. The CDR3 is made up of 15 amino acids. The germline gives CDR1 SQVTM, CDR2 ANQGSEA. The CDR3 protein is CSVDFVRGWYNEQFF. As DNA, the CDR3 is TGCAGCGTTGACTTCGTCAGGGGTTGGTACAATGAGCAGTTCTTC.

The gene calls are TRBV6-5 and TRBJ1-2; D unresolved. The CDR3 has 15 amino acids. V dropped 0 bases and J dropped 5 bases, with 13 bases sitting between them. The germline CDR1 and CDR2 sequences are MNHEY and SVGAGI. CDR3 in DNA: TGTGCCAGCAGTTACTCCGCCAAAACGGGGTATGGCTACACCTTC. Translating gives CASSYSAKTGYGYTF.

The chain uses TRBV6-1 and TRBJ1-5, with 10 positions matching TRBD1. This CDR3 contains 18 residues. The V and J ends lost 4 bases and 0 bases, in that order; junction bases with no gene match: 9. Germline V CDR1 and CDR2: MNHNS, SASEGT. The CDR3 spells CASSGNPGQGNSNQPQHF. CDR3 coding DNA: TGTGCCAGCAGTGGAAATCCGGGACAGGGGAATAGCAATCAGCCCCAGCATTTT.

This clone was recorded only once. The J gene is TRBJ2-1, the V gene TRBV7-2; the D gene is possibly TRBD2 (6 bases). CDR3 length: 14 amino acids. Deletions cut 0 bases from V and 7 bases from J, with 10 bases between. Germline CDR1 reads SGHTA; CDR2 reads FQGNSA. This chain's CDR3 is CASSLAAGLNEQFF. The CDR3 DNA is TGTGCCAGCAGCTTAGCGGCGGGGTTAAATGAGCAGTTCTTC.

The chain recombines TRBV30 with TRBJ1-4; D is possibly TRBD1 (6 bases). The CDR3 extends over 12 amino acids. Germline assignment: CDR1 GTSNPN and CDR2 SVGIG (reference sequence). V was trimmed by 1 base and J by 7 bases, leaving 7 bases between them. Written as DNA, the CDR3 is TGTGCCTGGAGTGACAGGGTTGAAAAACTGTTTTTT. This gives the protein CAWSDRVEKLFF.

This clone was picked up one time. CDR3 DNA: TGTGCCAGCAGGACAGCGAACACTGAAGCTTTCTTT. Translation gives CASRTANTEAFF. This chain uses TRBV7-9 with TRBJ1-1, with D possibly being TRBD1 (5 bases). V was clipped by 6 bases and J by 1 base, with 6 bases between them. Germline V gene lookup returns CDR1 SEHNR and CDR2 FQNEAQ (reference sequence). The CDR3 length is 12 residues.

The V and J genes are TRBV4-1 and TRBJ2-1; 10 bases fit TRBD2. CDR1 and CDR2 from the germline V gene are MGHRA and YSYEKL. Unmatched junction bases numbered 13, after V lost 0 bases and J lost 8 bases. CDR3 size: 18 residues. The CDR3: CASSQEVSGGTVWYEQFF. Written as DNA, the CDR3 is TGCGCCAGCAGCCAAGAGGTTAGCGGGGGGACCGTTTGGTATGAGCAGTTCTTC.

This clone occurred once. This chain's CDR3 is CASRTSQSGNTIYF. For the CDR3, the DNA is TGTGCCAGCAGAACGAGCCAATCTGGAAACACCATATATTTT. This chain uses TRBV6-5 with TRBJ1-3; D not certain. The V and J ends lost 6 bases and 1 base respectively, with 10 bases between them. The germline V gene has CDR1 MNHEY and CDR2 SVGAGI. CDR3 size: 14 residues.

This chain links TRBV6-6 with TRBJ2-1; TRBD1 matches at 7 bases. V shed 7 bases, J shed 2 bases, and the junction held 5 bases outside the gene matches. The germline gives CDR1 MNHNY, CDR2 SVGAGI (reference sequence). There are 14 residues in the CDR3. The CDR3 DNA sequence: TGTGCCAGCACAGACAGGGTGACCTACAATGAGCAGTTCTTC. It specifies CASTDRVTYNEQFF.